The entry below gives a single TCR beta chain sequence along with its context. This entry comes from a study of T cell changes during pregnancy in multiple sclerosis. CDR1 and CDR2 from the germline V gene are LGHNA and YSLEER. With 4 bases removed from V and 7 bases from J, the gap between germline ends came to 14 bases. This CDR3 contains 14 residues. Produced via immunoSEQ multiplex PCR; TCRdb's table is partial and in-frame only. The sample lists 73,000 or so clones, roughly 90% occurring once. Sequenced here: peripheral blood, sampled after pregnancy. The sequence was collected from a female donor in good health, enrolled as a control in a pregnancy study. The chain uses TRBV4-3 and TRBJ1-5; D is perhaps TRBD1 (6 bases). The CDR3 DNA follows: TGCGCCAGCAGCCGAAACAGGGCTAGCCAGCCCCAGCATTTT. It yields the protein CASSRNRASQPQHF.